These 27 T cell receptor beta chains were all obtained from the same sample, sequenced in a study of T cell responses to AZD1222 COVID-19 vaccine. The repertoire was sequenced with immunoSEQ multiplex PCR; TCRdb's copy has only in-frame clones and lacks some. The sample lists fewer than 90,000 clones, roughly 84% occurring once. Sequencing was performed on peripheral blood, taken 28 days after the second AZD1222 dose. All receptors derive from an adult who received the AZD1222 COVID-19 vaccine.

This rearrangement joins TRBV12-3 or TRBV12-4 to TRBJ1-5; unclear D gene. V was clipped by 5 bases and J by 3 bases, with 8 bases between them. The CDR3 covers 13 residues. CDR3 sequence (DNA): TGTGCCAGCAGTCCCCAGGTCAATCAGCCCCAGCATTTT. It yields the protein CASSPQVNQPQHF.

The chain has TRBV5-1 and TRBJ2-7; D perhaps matches TRBD1 (5 bases). Trimming took 0 bases from V and 5 from J, leaving 12 bases between them. This CDR3 spans 14 amino acids. Germline V lookup: CDR1 SGHRS, CDR2 YFSETQ. For the CDR3, the DNA is TGCGCCAGCAGCTTGGTAGGGGCTCGGGACGAGCAGTACTTC. Protein: CASSLVGARDEQYF.

V is TRBV12-3 or TRBV12-4 and J is TRBJ2-7; a weak D match, TRBD1 (5 bases). The CDR3 is 13 amino acids. The V and J ends lost 5 bases and 2 bases respectively, with 10 bases between them. The CDR3 DNA is TGTGCCAGCAGTACCAGGGCCCCCTACGAGCAGTACTTC. Protein product: CASSTRAPYEQYF.

The chain employs TRBV6-5 and TRBJ2-7; 7 bases fit TRBD2. The CDR3 has 15 amino acids. J gave up 4 bases and V 7 bases, and 13 bases lay outside the gene matches. Germline CDR1 and CDR2: MNHEY and SVGAGI. CDR3 protein: CASTHLGRELYEQYF. The CDR3 bases are TGTGCCAGCACCCACCTCGGGCGGGAGTTGTACGAGCAGTACTTC.

The chain recombines TRBV6-1 with TRBJ1-5; the D gene is possibly TRBD1 (5 bases). Trimming removed 3 bases at V and 5 bases at J, with 14 bases between. Germline V CDR1 and CDR2: MNHNS, SASEGT. The CDR3 consists of 15 residues. CDR3 bases: TGTGCCAGCAGTGATGTCGGGGGGACGGATCAGCCCCAGCATTTT. Protein product: CASSDVGGTDQPQHF.

The CDR3 protein is CASRSMELWGGYTF. CDR3 in DNA: TGTGCCAGCAGGTCGATGGAGCTTTGGGGGGGCTACACCTTC. The rearrangement joins TRBV28 to TRBJ1-2; perhaps TRBD1 as D (5 bases). The CDR3 consists of 14 residues. The germline V gene encodes CDR1 MDHEN and CDR2 SYDVKM. The ends were cut back, 6 bases at V and 8 bases at J, with 19 bases in the middle.

The rearrangement joins TRBV4-1 to TRBJ1-1; a weak D match, TRBD1 (5 bases). Germline CDR1 and CDR2: MGHRA and YSYEKL. The CDR3 spans 14 residues. Trimming took off 0 bases at V and 11 bases at J, with 16 bases between the two ends. Here the CDR3 reads CASSQDIRGWGAFF. In DNA, the CDR3 is TGCGCCAGCAGCCAAGATATTCGAGGTTGGGGGGCTTTCTTT.

The CDR3 bases are TGTGCCAGCAGCCCACGTCCCGGAGGGAACACTGAAGCTTTCTTT. It encodes CASSPRPGGNTEAFF. The chain couples TRBV7-9 to TRBJ1-1; D unclear. This CDR3 has 15 amino acids. Germline CDR1 SEHNR, CDR2 FQNEAQ (reference sequence). V shed 5 bases and J shed 1 base, with 14 bases lying between them.

The chain has TRBV6-1 and TRBJ2-2, with D possibly called TRBD1 or TRBD2 (5 bases each). Trimming pared 0 bases from V and 0 bases from J, leaving 20 bases between. From germline, CDR1 is MNHNS and CDR2 SASEGT. The CDR3 runs 20 residues. CDR3 bases: TGTGCCAGCAGTGAAGCTCTCGTCGGGGCAGACCTTTCGAACACCGGGGAGCTGTTTTTT. Its protein product is CASSEALVGADLSNTGELFF.

The J gene is TRBJ1-2, the V gene TRBV5-1; TRBD1 is a possible D gene (6 bases). CDR1 is SGHRS, CDR2 YFSETQ, per germline. The CDR3 runs 14 residues. V was pared by 6 bases and J by 2 bases, with 14 bases between. CDR3 amino acids: CASTPEGGNYGYTF. CDR3 coding DNA: TGCGCCAGCACCCCCGAAGGGGGAAACTATGGCTACACCTTC.

This chain uses TRBV3-1 (or the pseudogene TRBV3-2) with TRBJ1-1; TRBD1 might be the D (5 bases). The CDR3 spans 14 residues. Per germline, CDR1 LGHDT and CDR2 YNNKEL (reference sequence). V dropped 8 bases and J dropped 1 base, with 14 bases sitting between them. The CDR3 region is CASRAGGANTEAFF. CDR3 nucleotides: TGTGCCAGCCGTGCGGGGGGAGCGAACACTGAAGCTTTCTTT.

The chain is built from TRBV4-2 and TRBJ1-4; D is undetermined. Germline-derived CDR1 and CDR2 are LGHNA and YNFKEQ. V was clipped by 5 bases and J by 6 bases, with 13 bases between them. This CDR3 has 14 residues. The CDR3 DNA follows: TGTGCCAGCAGCGACCCAGTCGGGTATGAAAAACTGTTTTTT. Its translation is CASSDPVGYEKLFF.

J is TRBJ1-2 and V is TRBV28; no clear D gene. CDR1 is MDHEN, CDR2 SYDVKM, per germline. V lost 7 bases to trimming and J lost 1 base, with 10 bases between them. The CDR3 has 13 residues. This CDR3 is CASTLTNNYGYTF. CDR3 in DNA: TGTGCCAGCACCCTGACCAATAACTATGGCTACACCTTC.

This clone was seen only a few times. The chain has TRBV15 and TRBJ2-2, with a tentative D call TRBD2 (5 bases). Trimming stripped 5 bases from V and 5 bases from J, with 9 bases between. CDR1 is LNHNV and CDR2 is YYDKDF in the germline V gene (reference sequence). The CDR3 sequence is 13 residues long. In nucleotides, the CDR3 is TGTGCCACCAGCCTAGCTGAAACCGGGGAGCTGTTTTTT. Amino acids: CATSLAETGELFF.

The chain uses TRBV7-3 and TRBJ2-1, with D unresolved. CDR3 length equals 15 residues. V was trimmed by 4 bases and J by 2 bases, leaving 12 bases between them. CDR1 and CDR2 from the germline V gene are SGHTA and FQGTGA. The CDR3 DNA follows: TGTGCCAGCAGCTCGGTTCGAGCTGCCTACAATGAGCAGTTCTTC. It is translated as CASSSVRAAYNEQFF.

The rearrangement joins TRBV23-1 to TRBJ2-7; D perhaps matches TRBD2 (5 bases). TRBV23-1 is known as an ORF, though its function is uncertain. The CDR3 runs 14 residues. V dropped 4 bases and J dropped 3 bases, with 13 bases sitting between them. CDR3 bases: TGCGCCAGCAGTCGGGAGTTCTACCTCTACGAGCAGTACTTC. This encodes CASSREFYLYEQYF.

The chain is built from TRBV5-4 and TRBJ1-2; possibly TRBD1 for D (5 bases). The CDR3 length is 14 residues. Germline V lookup: CDR1 SGHNT, CDR2 YYREEE (reference sequence). Trimming removed 4 bases from V and 5 bases from J, with 15 bases in between. In DNA form, the CDR3 reads TGTGCCAGCAGCCCGGGTGTGACAGTTTATGGCTACACCTTC. As protein: CASSPGVTVYGYTF. The full variable domain, in which reference TRBV5-4 and TRBJ1-2 provide the parts outside the CDR3, is ETGVTQSPTHLIKTRGQQVTLRCSSQSGHNTVSWYQQALGQGPQFIFQYYREEENGRGNFPPRFSGLQFPNYSSELNVNALELDDSALYLCASSPGVTVYGYTFGSGTRLTVV.

This rearrangement joins TRBV4-1 to TRBJ2-1, with TRBD2 matching over 15 bases. Germline-derived CDR1 and CDR2 are MGHRA and YSYEKL. Trimming at V came to 0 bases and at J to 15 bases, leaving 15 bases not matched to a gene. This CDR3 has 18 amino acids. The CDR3 coding sequence is TGCGCCAGCAGCCAAGAAGAGGGGAGGGGACTAGCGGGGGGCCAGAGGTTCTTC. Translation gives CASSQEEGRGLAGGQRFF.

V usage is TRBV18 and J usage is TRBJ2-1; TRBD1 agrees at 11 bases. With 6 bases clipped from V and 7 bases from J, the junction kept 5 bases outside the gene matches. Germline CDR1 KGHSH, CDR2 LQKENI. This CDR3 contains 14 residues. The CDR3 here is CASSLGTGGNEQFF. The CDR3 nucleotides are TGTGCCAGCTCGCTCGGGACAGGGGGTAATGAGCAGTTCTTC.

The V and J genes are TRBV15 and TRBJ2-1; 12 bases map to TRBD2. Germline V lookup: CDR1 LNHNV, CDR2 YYDKDF (reference sequence). Trimming took 3 bases from V and 7 from J; bases not matched to a gene: 4. The CDR3 extends over 15 amino acids. CDR3 in DNA: TGTGCCACCAGCAGGTGGACTAGCGGGAATAATGAGCAGTTCTTC. Its translation: CATSRWTSGNNEQFF. The full variable domain, its missing parts supplied by reference TRBV15 and TRBJ2-1, is DAMVIQNPRYQVTQFGKPVTLSCSQTLNHNVMYWYQQKSSQAPKLLFHYYDKDFNNEADTPDNFQSRRPNTSFCFLDIRSPGLGDTAMYLCATSRWTSGNNEQFFGPGTRLTVL.

The chain combines TRBV2 with TRBJ2-1; TRBD2 agrees at 9 bases. Germline assignment: CDR1 SNHLY and CDR2 FYNNEI. The CDR3 runs to 14 residues. The trim removed 6 bases at V and 6 bases at J, leaving 6 bases unmatched. The CDR3: CASSGGRVPNEQFF. CDR3 bases: TGTGCCAGCAGCGGCGGGAGGGTGCCCAATGAGCAGTTCTTC. Using reference TRBV2 and TRBJ2-1 for the parts outside the CDR3, the full variable domain is EPEVTQTPSHQVTQMGQEVILRCVPISNHLYFYWYRQILGQKVEFLVSFYNNEISEKSEIFDDQFSVERPDGSNFTLKIRSTKLEDSAMYFCASSGGRVPNEQFFGPGTRLTVL.

The CDR3 region is CASMAGGAGGHLNTEAFF. The CDR3 region has the DNA TGCGCCAGCATGGCAGGGGGCGCCGGGGGCCACTTGAACACTGAAGCTTTCTTT. The genes are TRBV10-1 and TRBJ1-1, with 8 nucleotides matching TRBD1. CDR1 is WNHNN and CDR2 is SYGVQD in the germline V gene (reference sequence). The CDR3 covers 18 residues. After removal of 7 bases from V and 0 bases from J, the junction contained 16 bases not matched to a gene.

The CDR3 region is CACTGGARNSGANVLTF. CDR3 sequence (DNA): TGTGCCTGCACAGGGGGCGCAAGGAACTCTGGGGCCAACGTCCTGACTTTC. The rearrangement links TRBV30 to TRBJ2-6; 9 bases are a match to TRBD1. This CDR3 has 17 residues. Germline CDR1 reads GTSNPN; CDR2 reads SVGIG (reference sequence). V was pared by 6 bases and J by 0 bases, with 9 bases of the junction left unmatched.

The chain is built from TRBV28 and TRBJ2-2; D unresolved. This CDR3 contains 15 residues. The ends were cut back, 3 bases at V and 2 bases at J, with 10 bases in the middle. Germline assignment: CDR1 MDHEN and CDR2 SYDVKM. DNA of the CDR3: TGTGCCAGCAGTTTCGGGCAGGTTAACACCGGGGAGCTGTTTTTT. Protein sequence: CASSFGQVNTGELFF.

The chain links TRBV10-3 to TRBJ2-7, with D maybe TRBD2 (6 bases). CDR1 and CDR2 (germline): ENHRY, SYGVKD. There are 15 residues in the CDR3. V was cut by 4 bases and J by 6 bases, with 19 bases left in between. The CDR3 reads CAISAAGTQGFEQYF. The CDR3 nucleotides read TGTGCCATCAGTGCTGCCGGGACTCAGGGATTCGAGCAGTACTTC.

The V and J genes are TRBV6-5 and TRBJ1-2; no firm D call. CDR3 length: 14 amino acids. Between the trimmed V and J ends, which lost 2 bases and 2 bases, there was a span of 9 bases. Per germline, CDR1 MNHEY and CDR2 SVGAGI. The DNA of the CDR3 is TGTGCCAGCAGTTACCTCCCCGGGAACTATGGCTACACCTTC. Encoded protein: CASSYLPGNYGYTF.

J is TRBJ1-4 and V is TRBV6-5; 7 bases match TRBD1. Unmatched junction bases numbered 7, after V lost 5 bases and J lost 4 bases. CDR1 MNHEY and CDR2 SVGAGI come from the germline V gene. The length of the CDR3 is 15 residues. CDR3 residues: CASSPRQGHNEKLFF. DNA for the CDR3: TGTGCCAGCAGTCCGCGACAGGGCCATAATGAAAAACTGTTTTTT.